This T cell receptor beta chain is from a study of early T cells in non-severe SARS-CoV-2 infection. Study-level information: The chains were unpaired, and the sequenced material was bulk RNA from unsorted whole blood.

The ends were cut back, 4 bases at V and 4 bases at J, with 18 bases in the middle. Germline lookup yields CDR1 SGDLS and CDR2 YYNGEE. This CDR3 comprises 15 residues. This clonotype was seen only a few times. Attachment of unique molecular identifiers was made to individual cDNA molecules. A single record per CDR3 protein comes from TCRdb applying MiXCR to the 5' RACE reads. The sample carries about 64,000 distinct CDR3 sequences, around 12% recorded once. The V gene is TRBV9, the J gene TRBJ2-7; perhaps TRBD1 as D (6 bases). Sequencing used whole blood. This clonotype was obtained from an adult who was a healthcare worker with PCR-confirmed SARS-CoV-2 infection or an uninfected control (not recorded which). The CDR3, as DNA: TGTGCCAGCAGCCCCCCGTTAGGGACACCATACGAGCAGTACTTC. Amino acid sequence: CASSPPLGTPYEQYF.